A single sample is the source of the 2 T cell receptor beta chains below, sequenced in a study of cytomegalovirus exposure and HLA in healthy donors. Sequencing used immunoSEQ multiplex PCR; TCRdb keeps in-frame clones, though not all of them. Altogether about 100,000 clones are present, about 95% being singletons, with the ten largest covering roughly 0.9%. The specimen was PBMCs. The receptors derive from a woman younger than 35 in good health and CMV-seronegative.

The chain carries TRBV10-2 and TRBJ1-4; 9 nucleotides line up with TRBD1. The ends lost 3 bases at V and 5 bases at J; junction bases unmatched: 10. This CDR3 spans 17 amino acids. CDR1 is WSHSY and CDR2 is SAAADI in the germline V gene. The chain's CDR3 is CASSDGSGQGRNEKLFF. The DNA of the CDR3 is TGCGCCAGCAGTGATGGGTCCGGACAGGGGCGGAATGAAAAACTGTTTTTT.

The chain has TRBV11-2 and TRBJ2-1; D is undetermined. CDR3 size: 11 residues. The germline V and J ends were trimmed by 2 bases and 7 bases, with 3 bases remaining between them. The germline gives CDR1 SGHAT, CDR2 FQNNGV. The CDR3 is CASSLPNEQFF. In DNA form, the CDR3 reads TGTGCCAGCAGCTTACCTAATGAGCAGTTCTTC.